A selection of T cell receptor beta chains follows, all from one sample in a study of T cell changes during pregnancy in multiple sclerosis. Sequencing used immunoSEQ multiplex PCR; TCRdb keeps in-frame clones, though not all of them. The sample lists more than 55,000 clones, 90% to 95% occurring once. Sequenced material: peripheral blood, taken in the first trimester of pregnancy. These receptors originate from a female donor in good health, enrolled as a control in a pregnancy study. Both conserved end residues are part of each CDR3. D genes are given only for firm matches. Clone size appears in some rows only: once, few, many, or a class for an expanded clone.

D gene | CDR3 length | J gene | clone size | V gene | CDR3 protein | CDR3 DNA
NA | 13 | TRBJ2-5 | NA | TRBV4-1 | CASSQDSQETQYF | TGCGCCAGCAGCCAAGACAGCCAAGAGACCCAGTACTTC
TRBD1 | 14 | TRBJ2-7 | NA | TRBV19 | CASSRGQESYEQYF | TGTGCCAGTAGTAGGGGACAGGAGAGCTACGAGCAGTACTTC
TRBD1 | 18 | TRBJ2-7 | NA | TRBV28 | CASSTPARRDRTTYEQYF | TGTGCCAGCAGTACCCCAGCCCGCAGGGACAGGACGACCTACGAGCAGTACTTC
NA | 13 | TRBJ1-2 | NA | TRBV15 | CATSSSRAYGYTF | TGTGCCACCAGCAGTTCCAGGGCTTATGGCTACACCTTC
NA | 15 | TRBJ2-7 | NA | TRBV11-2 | CASSPTRDSSYEQYF | TGTGCCAGCAGCCCAACCCGAGACAGCTCCTACGAGCAGTACTTC
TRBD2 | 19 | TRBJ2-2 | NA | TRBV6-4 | CASSDSLLAGGPRTGELFF | TGTGCCAGCAGTGACTCTCTACTAGCGGGAGGGCCTCGCACCGGGGAGCTGTTTTTT
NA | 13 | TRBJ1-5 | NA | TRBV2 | CASSPGPGQPQHF | TGTGCCAGCAGTCCAGGGCCCGGTCAGCCCCAGCATTTT
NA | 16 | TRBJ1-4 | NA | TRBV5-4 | CASSPLPDSDNEKLFF | TGTGCCAGCAGCCCTCTCCCAGACAGCGACAATGAAAAACTGTTTTTT
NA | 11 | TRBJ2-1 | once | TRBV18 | CASSPNNEQFF | TGTGCCAGCTCTCCCAACAATGAGCAGTTCTTC
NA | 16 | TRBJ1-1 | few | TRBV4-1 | CASSQADTVWDTEAFF | TGCGCCAGCAGCCAAGCGGACACCGTATGGGACACTGAAGCTTTCTTT
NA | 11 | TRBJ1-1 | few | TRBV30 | CAWNVDTEAFF | TGTGCCTGGAATGTTGACACAGAAGCTTTCTTT
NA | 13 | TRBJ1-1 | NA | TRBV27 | CASSPNSGTEAFF | TGTGCCAGCAGTCCGAATTCAGGGACAGAAGCTTTCTTT
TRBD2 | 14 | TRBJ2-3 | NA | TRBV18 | CASSGLAEDGTQYF | TGTGCCAGCTCAGGACTAGCGGAGGACGGTACGCAGTATTTT
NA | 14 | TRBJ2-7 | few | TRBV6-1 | CASSDWGSGAGQYF | TGTGCCAGCAGTGATTGGGGAAGCGGAGCGGGGCAGTACTTC
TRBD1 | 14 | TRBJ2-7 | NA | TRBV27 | CASSSGQAAYEQYF | TGTGCCAGCAGTTCCGGACAGGCGGCCTACGAGCAGTACTTC
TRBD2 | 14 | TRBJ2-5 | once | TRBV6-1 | CASTEGRGRETQYF | TGTGCCAGCACCGAAGGGAGGGGTCGGGAGACCCAGTACTTC
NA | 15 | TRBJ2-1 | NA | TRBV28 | CAITPTGLVYNEQFF | TGTGCCATCACGCCGACGGGACTCGTCTACAATGAGCAGTTCTTC
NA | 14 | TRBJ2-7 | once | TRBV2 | CASFRSPEGSEQYF | TGTGCCAGTTTCAGATCACCTGAGGGCAGCGAGCAGTACTTC
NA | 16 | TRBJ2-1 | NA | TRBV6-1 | CASSDLASASYNEQFF | TGTGCCAGCAGTGACTTAGCGTCAGCCTCCTACAATGAGCAGTTCTTC
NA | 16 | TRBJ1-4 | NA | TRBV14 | CASSTILWETNEKLFF | TGTGCCAGCAGCACAATATTGTGGGAGACTAATGAAAAACTGTTTTTT